Reported below is one TCR beta chain. The target antigen is unknown. The sample belongs to a study of response to subunit inactivated influenza vaccine. Study-level findings and limits: Authors suggested that a seasonal influenza vaccination recruits few new T cells each time.

The J segment lost 5 bases and the V segment lost 2 bases, leaving 5 bases of the junction unmatched. Per germline, CDR1 SGHAT and CDR2 FQNNGV. This CDR3 has 15 amino acids. TCRdb reprocessed the RT-PCR reads via MiXCR and lists one record per CDR3 protein. The sample holds almost 250,000 distinct CDR3 sequences, 12% seen once. The rearrangement uses TRBV11-2 and TRBJ2-3, with 9 bases matching TRBD1. Specimen: non-naive T cells sorted from PBMCs, collected around 14 days before vaccination. This TCR was recovered from a man aged 45 to 65 who received an inactivated influenza vaccine. CDR3 residues: CASSLLQGAKDTQYF. The CDR3 nucleotides read TGTGCCAGCAGCTTACTACAGGGGGCGAAAGATACGCAGTATTTT.